Listed below are T cell receptor beta chains from one sample, sequenced in a study of post-analysis software for immune sequencing data. TCRdb ran MiXCR on the PCR reads and lists one entry per CDR3 protein. Among hundreds of thousands of distinct CDR3 sequences listed, about 32% were seen once. The material sequenced was blood. The receptors stem from a girl aged 10-17 years with multiple sclerosis. The CDR3 runs from the conserved cysteine through the conserved F or W. The D gene is left open where the match is weak. Clone size is not always given. Where it is, it says once, few, many or a class for expanded clones.

TRBV10-3	TRBJ1-1	NA	12	NA	TGTGCCATCAGTGACAGGGGCACTGAAGCTTTCTTT	CAISDRGTEAFF
TRBV7-2	TRBJ2-5	TRBD2	16	NA	TGTGCCAGCAGCTTCAAGGGGGGGAGCGGGGGTGAGACCCAGTACTTC	CASSFKGGSGGETQYF
TRBV4-2	TRBJ1-1	NA	15	few	TGTGCCAGCAGCCAGTTGTGGTCGGGGAACACTGAAGCTTTCTTT	CASSQLWSGNTEAFF
TRBV28	TRBJ2-7	TRBD1	13	few	TGTGCCAGCACTCGGACAGGGCCCTACGAGCAGTACTTC	CASTRTGPYEQYF
TRBV28	TRBJ1-2	NA	13	NA	TGTGCCAGCAGACCAGGGGAGGGCTATGGCTACACCTTC	CASRPGEGYGYTF
TRBV18	TRBJ2-7	NA	14	NA	TGTGCCAGCTCACGCCTTGGGACCCACTACGAGCAGTACTTC	CASSRLGTHYEQYF
TRBV7-2	TRBJ2-7	NA	15	once	TGTGCCAGCAGCCAAGGATCCGGGATTGTTTACGAGCAGTACTTC	CASSQGSGIVYEQYF
TRBV20-1	TRBJ1-2	NA	16	NA	TGCAGTGCTAGAGACCCCCCCGGGGGCGATCGGATTGGCTACACCTTC	CSARDPPGGDRIGYTF
TRBV20-1	TRBJ2-7	TRBD2	17	NA	TGCAGTGCTAGTCCCGGGGTAGGGCTAGCGGGTGTGAATGAGCAGTACTTC	CSASPGVGLAGVNEQYF
TRBV6-5	TRBJ2-6	TRBD1	11	few	TGTGCCAGCAGTTACTCGGGACAGCAGACTTTC	CASSYSGQQTF
TRBV7-2	TRBJ2-7	NA	12	once	TGTGCCAGCAGCCTCAAGGGCGAGACCCGGTACTTC	CASSLKGETRYF
TRBV29-1	TRBJ2-5	NA	13	few	TGCAGCGTTGAAGATGTTGGAGGAGAGACCCAGTACTTC	CSVEDVGGETQYF
TRBV15	TRBJ2-5	TRBD1	15	NA	TGTGCCACCAGCAGAGTGGGACAGTACCAAGAGACCCAGTACTTC	CATSRVGQYQETQYF
TRBV28	TRBJ2-7	TRBD2	14	NA	TGTGCCACCCGAGGGACTAGCGTTCGGTACGAGCAGTACTTC	CATRGTSVRYEQYF
TRBV12-3/TRBV12-4	TRBJ1-6	NA	14	few	TGTGCCAGCAGTCCCAGAACCTTTAATTCACCCCTCCACTTT	CASSPRTFNSPLHF
TRBV15	TRBJ2-1	NA	15	many	TGTGCCACCAGCAGAGACTTGACTAGAGCTGGTGAGCAGTTCTTC	CATSRDLTRAGEQFF
TRBV28	TRBJ2-5	NA	16	NA	TGTGCCAGCAGTTTCCCCTCGACAGCACGGTCAGAGACCCAGTACTTC	CASSFPSTARSETQYF
TRBV29-1	TRBJ2-3	TRBD2	13	NA	TGCAGCGTCGAGACTAGCGGGGGGAATACGCAGTATTTT	CSVETSGGNTQYF
TRBV7-2	TRBJ1-2	TRBD1	15	few	TGTGCCAGCAGCCAACGACAGGGCCCAAACTATGGCTACACCTTC	CASSQRQGPNYGYTF
TRBV3-1	TRBJ2-3	NA	16	NA	TGTGCCAGCAGCCATGAGGATGACCCTAGCACAGATACGCAGTATTTT	CASSHEDDPSTDTQYF
TRBV25-1	TRBJ2-5	TRBD2	18	few	TGTGCCAGCAGCGACGCCCTAGCAAACGGACTAGCGGGGGAGACCCAGTACTTC	CASSDALANGLAGETQYF
TRBV6-5	TRBJ2-1	TRBD1	13	NA	TGTGCCAGCACTCAAAGTCCAACAGGGGTGCCGTTCTTC	CASTQSPTGVPFF
TRBV12-3/TRBV12-4	TRBJ1-2	NA	15	NA	TGTGCCAGCAGTCTCGGACGTAGTAGGAACTATGGCTACACCTTC	CASSLGRSRNYGYTF
TRBV10-3	TRBJ2-4	TRBD1	13	NA	TGTGCCATCAGTTCGGACAGGGGATACGAGCGGTACTTC	CAISSDRGYERYF
TRBV12-3/TRBV12-4	TRBJ1-1	NA	15	NA	TGTGCCAGCAGTCTCGGCTGGTCGGGGAACACTGAAGCTTTCTTT	CASSLGWSGNTEAFF
TRBV14	TRBJ2-3	NA	15	NA	TGTGCCAGCAGCCGCCGCCGCCCTAGCACAGATACGCAGTATTTT	CASSRRRPSTDTQYF